This TCR beta chain was documented in a study of monozygotic twins with inflammatory bowel disease. The study, taken as a whole, reports: The data gave no support to a single strong IBD-associated signal or clonotype. The inverse Simpson measure of TCRbeta diversity was lower in IBD patients than in healthy co-twins. Patient repertoires may carry noise from differing immunosuppressive treatments.

In the case of this clonotype: Its antigen is unidentified.

The germline gives CDR1 DFQATT, CDR2 SNEGSKA (reference sequence). This CDR3 has 14 amino acids. TCRalpha and TCRbeta cDNA underwent two nested PCRs of about 17 and 10 cycles. TCRdb re-called the 5' RACE reads; every CDR3 protein appears as one record, without DNA. The sample holds 310,000 or so distinct CDR3 sequences. Sequenced sample: blood. This chain joins TRBV20-1 and TRBJ2-6. The sequence was obtained from a human donor with ulcerative colitis or Crohn's disease, or a healthy co-twin of an affected twin (not recorded which). This chain's CDR3 is CSASRLSGANVLTF.